This entry features one T cell receptor beta chain sequence. Participants spanned ages about 18 to 95 years and resided in some 22 US areas. Clinical history as reported by participants underpinned cohort assignment. In Cohort 3, a recovered donor had either two negative PCRs, clearance, or symptom resolution. The sample belongs to a study of blood T cell repertoires in COVID-19. Study in general: T cells, B-cell-depleted T cells, or PBMCs supplied cDNA or gDNA.

The CDR3 sequence is 17 residues long. Sequencing was performed with immunoSEQ multiplex PCR; in TCRdb, only in-frame clones are kept and a portion is missing. The repertoire holds roughly 300,000 clones, with just over 85% as singletons. The TCR comes from a woman aged 18 to 35 who had recovered from COVID-19. Sample: PBMCs or T cells enriched from blood (not recorded which). The chain combines TRBV21-1 with TRBJ2-5; TRBD2, as called in the table, went unchecked against the DNA. TRBV21-1 is annotated as a pseudogene. The CDR3 spells CASSKPTLAGVQETQYF. The CDR3 nucleotides are TGTGCCAGCAGCAAACCAACTCTAGCGGGGGTCCAAGAGACCCAGTACTTC.